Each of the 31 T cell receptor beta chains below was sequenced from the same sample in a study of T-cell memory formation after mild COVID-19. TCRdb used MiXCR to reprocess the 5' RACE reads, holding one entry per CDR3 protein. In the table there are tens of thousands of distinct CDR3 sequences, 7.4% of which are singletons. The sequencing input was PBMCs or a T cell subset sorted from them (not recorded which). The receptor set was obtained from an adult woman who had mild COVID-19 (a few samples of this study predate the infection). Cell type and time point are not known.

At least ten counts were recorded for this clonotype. The CDR3 nucleotides are TGCGCCAGCGCGGGGGGGTTGGATACGCAGTATTTT. The encoded protein is CASAGGLDTQYF. The rearrangement links TRBV5-1 to TRBJ2-3, with 9 bases matching TRBD2. J gave up 6 bases and V 7 bases, and 3 bases lay outside the gene matches. Looked up from germline, CDR1 is SGHRS and CDR2 is YFSETQ. The CDR3 consists of 12 residues.

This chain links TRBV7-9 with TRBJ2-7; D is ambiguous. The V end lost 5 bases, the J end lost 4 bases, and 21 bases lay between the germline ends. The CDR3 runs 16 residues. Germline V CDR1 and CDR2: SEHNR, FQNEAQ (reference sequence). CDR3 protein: CASSPTGNQGYYEQYF. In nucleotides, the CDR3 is TGTGCCAGCAGCCCCACGGGCAATCAAGGGTATTACGAGCAGTACTTC.

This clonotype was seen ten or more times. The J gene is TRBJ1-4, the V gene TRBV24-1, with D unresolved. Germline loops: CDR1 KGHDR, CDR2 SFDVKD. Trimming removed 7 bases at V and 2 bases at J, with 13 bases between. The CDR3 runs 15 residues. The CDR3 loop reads CATSTAVRTNEKLFF. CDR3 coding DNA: TGTGCCACCAGCACTGCAGTGCGGACTAATGAAAAACTGTTTTTT.

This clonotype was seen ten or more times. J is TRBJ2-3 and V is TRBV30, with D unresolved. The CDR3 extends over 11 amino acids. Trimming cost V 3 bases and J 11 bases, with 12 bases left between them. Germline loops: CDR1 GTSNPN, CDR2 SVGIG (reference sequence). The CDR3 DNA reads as TGTGCCTGGAGGGATTTGAGACTGCAGTATTTT. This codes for CAWRDLRLQYF.

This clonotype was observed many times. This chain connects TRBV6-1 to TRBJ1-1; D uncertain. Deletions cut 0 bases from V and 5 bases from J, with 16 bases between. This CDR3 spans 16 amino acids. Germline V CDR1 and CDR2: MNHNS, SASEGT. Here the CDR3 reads CASSEARYLTNTEAFF. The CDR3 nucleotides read TGTGCCAGCAGTGAAGCGAGGTATCTAACGAATACTGAAGCTTTCTTT.

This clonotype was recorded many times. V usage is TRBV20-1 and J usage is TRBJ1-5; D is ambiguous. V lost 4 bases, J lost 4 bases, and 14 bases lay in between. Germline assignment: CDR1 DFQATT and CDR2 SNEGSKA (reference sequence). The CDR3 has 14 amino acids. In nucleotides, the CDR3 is TGCAGTGCTACAGACGGCAGAGAAAATCAGCCCCAGCATTTT. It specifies CSATDGRENQPQHF.

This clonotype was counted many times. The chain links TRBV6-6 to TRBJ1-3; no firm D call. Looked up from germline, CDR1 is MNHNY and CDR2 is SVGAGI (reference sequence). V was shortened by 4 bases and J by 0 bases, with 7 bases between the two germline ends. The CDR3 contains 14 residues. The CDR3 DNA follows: TGTGCCAGCAGTTGGGAGTTCTCTGGAAACACCATATATTTT. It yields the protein CASSWEFSGNTIYF.

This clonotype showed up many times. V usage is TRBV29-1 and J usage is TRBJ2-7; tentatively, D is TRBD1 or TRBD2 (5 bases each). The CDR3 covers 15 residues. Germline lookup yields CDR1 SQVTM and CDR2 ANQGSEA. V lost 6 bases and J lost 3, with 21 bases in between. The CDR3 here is CSVQGEPKEIYEQYF. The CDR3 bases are TGCAGCGTACAAGGGGAGCCCAAGGAAATCTACGAGCAGTACTTC.

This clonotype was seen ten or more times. CDR3 amino acids: CASSPPGPINEKLFF. The CDR3 bases are TGTGCCAGCAGCCCCCCGGGGCCGATTAATGAAAAACTGTTTTTT. The V gene is TRBV11-2, the J gene TRBJ1-4, with D possibly being TRBD1 (5 bases). V was shortened by 5 bases and J by 4 bases, with 14 bases between the two germline ends. Germline CDR1 reads SGHAT; CDR2 reads FQNNGV. This CDR3 contains 15 residues. Based on the CDR3 plus reference TRBV11-2 and TRBJ1-4, the full variable domain is EAGVAQSPRYKIIEKRQSVAFWCNPISGHATLYWYQQILGQGPKLLIQFQNNGVVDDSQLPKDRFSAERLKGVDSTLKIQPAKLEDSAVYLCASSPPGPINEKLFFGSGTQLSVL.

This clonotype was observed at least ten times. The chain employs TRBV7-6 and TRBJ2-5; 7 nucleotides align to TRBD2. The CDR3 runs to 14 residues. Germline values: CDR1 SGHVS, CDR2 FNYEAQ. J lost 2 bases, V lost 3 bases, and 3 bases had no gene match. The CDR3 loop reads CASSLGTTQETQYF. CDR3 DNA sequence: TGTGCCAGCAGCTTGGGGACTACGCAAGAGACCCAGTACTTC.

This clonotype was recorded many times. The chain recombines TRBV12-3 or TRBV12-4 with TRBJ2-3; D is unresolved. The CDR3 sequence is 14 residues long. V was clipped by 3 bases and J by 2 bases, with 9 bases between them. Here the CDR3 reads CASSFESPTDTQYF. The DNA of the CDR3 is TGTGCCAGCAGTTTTGAATCCCCCACAGATACGCAGTATTTT.

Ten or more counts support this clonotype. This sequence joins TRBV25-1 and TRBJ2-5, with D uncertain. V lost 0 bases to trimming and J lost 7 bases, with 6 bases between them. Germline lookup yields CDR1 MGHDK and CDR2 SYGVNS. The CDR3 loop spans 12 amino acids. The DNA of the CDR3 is TGTGCCAGCAGTGAATATCCAGGGACCCAGTACTTC. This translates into CASSEYPGTQYF.

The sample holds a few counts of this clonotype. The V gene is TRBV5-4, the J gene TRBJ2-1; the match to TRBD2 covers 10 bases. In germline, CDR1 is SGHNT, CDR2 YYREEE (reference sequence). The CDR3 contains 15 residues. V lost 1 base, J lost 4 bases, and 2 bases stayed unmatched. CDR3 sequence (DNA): TGTGCCAGCAGCTTGACTAGCGGGATTTACAATGAGCAGTTCTTC. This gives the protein CASSLTSGIYNEQFF.

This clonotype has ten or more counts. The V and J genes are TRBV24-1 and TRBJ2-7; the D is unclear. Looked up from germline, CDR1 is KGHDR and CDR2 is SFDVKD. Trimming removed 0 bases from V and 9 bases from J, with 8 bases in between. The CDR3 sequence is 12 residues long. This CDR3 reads CATSDLLLRQYF. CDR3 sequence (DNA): TGTGCCACCAGTGATTTGCTCCTCCGGCAGTACTTC.

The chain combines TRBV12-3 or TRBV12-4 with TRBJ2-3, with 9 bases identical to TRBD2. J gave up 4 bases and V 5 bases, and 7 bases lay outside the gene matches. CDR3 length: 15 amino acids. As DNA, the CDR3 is TGTGCCAGCAGTCAAGGCGGGAGGGCGCCAGATACGCAGTATTTT. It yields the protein CASSQGGRAPDTQYF.

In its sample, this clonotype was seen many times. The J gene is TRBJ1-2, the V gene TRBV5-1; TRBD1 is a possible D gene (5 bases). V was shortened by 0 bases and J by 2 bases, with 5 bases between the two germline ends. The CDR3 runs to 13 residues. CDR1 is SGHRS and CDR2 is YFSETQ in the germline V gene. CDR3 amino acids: CASSLEGNYGYTF. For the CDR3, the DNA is TGCGCCAGCAGCTTGGAGGGGAACTATGGCTACACCTTC.

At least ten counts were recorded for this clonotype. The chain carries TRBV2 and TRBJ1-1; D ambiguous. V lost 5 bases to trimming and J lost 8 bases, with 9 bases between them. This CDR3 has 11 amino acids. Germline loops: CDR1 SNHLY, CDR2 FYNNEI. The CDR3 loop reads CASSMYREAFF. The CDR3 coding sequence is TGTGCCAGCAGTATGTACCGAGAAGCTTTCTTT. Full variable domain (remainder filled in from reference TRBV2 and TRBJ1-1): EPEVTQTPSHQVTQMGQEVILRCVPISNHLYFYWYRQILGQKVEFLVSFYNNEISEKSEIFDDQFSVERPDGSNFTLKIRSTKLEDSAMYFCASSMYREAFFGQGTRLTVV.

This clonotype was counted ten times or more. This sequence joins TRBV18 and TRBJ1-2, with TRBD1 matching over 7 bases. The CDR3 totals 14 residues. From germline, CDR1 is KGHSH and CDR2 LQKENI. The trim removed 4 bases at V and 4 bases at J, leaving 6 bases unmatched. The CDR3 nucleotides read TGTGCCAGCTCACGGGAAGGGGGCGGCTATGGCTACACCTTC. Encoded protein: CASSREGGGYGYTF.

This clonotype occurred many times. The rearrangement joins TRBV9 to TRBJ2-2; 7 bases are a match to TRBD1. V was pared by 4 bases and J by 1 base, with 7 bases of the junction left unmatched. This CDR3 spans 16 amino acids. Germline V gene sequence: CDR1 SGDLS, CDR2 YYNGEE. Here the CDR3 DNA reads TGTGCCAGCAGCCCAAGGACAGGACAGAACACCGGGGAGCTGTTTTTT. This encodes CASSPRTGQNTGELFF. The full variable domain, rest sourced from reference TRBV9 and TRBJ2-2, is DSGVTQTPKHLITATGQRVTLRCSPRSGDLSVYWYQQSLDQGLQFLIQYYNGEERAKGNILERFSAQQFPDLHSELNLSSLELGDSALYFCASSPRTGQNTGELFFGEGSRLTVL.

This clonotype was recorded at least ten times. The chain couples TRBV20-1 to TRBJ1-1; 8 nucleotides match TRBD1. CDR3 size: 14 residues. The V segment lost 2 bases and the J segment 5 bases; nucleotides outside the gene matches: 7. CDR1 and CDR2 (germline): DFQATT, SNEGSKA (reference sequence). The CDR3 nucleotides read TGCAGTGCTAGATCGGACAGGGCCTCTACTGAAGCTTTCTTT. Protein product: CSARSDRASTEAFF.

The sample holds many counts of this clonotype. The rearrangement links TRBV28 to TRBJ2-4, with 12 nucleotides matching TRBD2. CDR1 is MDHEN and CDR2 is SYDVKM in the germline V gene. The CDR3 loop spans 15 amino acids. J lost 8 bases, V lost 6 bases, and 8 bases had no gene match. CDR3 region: CASSPALAGGDIQYF. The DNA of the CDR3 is TGTGCCAGCAGCCCAGCCCTAGCGGGAGGGGACATTCAGTACTTC.

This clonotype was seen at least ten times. The DNA for the CDR3 is TGCGCCAGCAGCCCCCTGGGCTCCTACGAGCAGTACTTC. Its translation: CASSPLGSYEQYF. The V and J genes are TRBV10-2 and TRBJ2-7; no clear D gene. V lost 6 bases, J lost 0 bases, and 9 bases lay in between. Germline lookup yields CDR1 WSHSY and CDR2 SAAADI. This CDR3 has 13 residues.

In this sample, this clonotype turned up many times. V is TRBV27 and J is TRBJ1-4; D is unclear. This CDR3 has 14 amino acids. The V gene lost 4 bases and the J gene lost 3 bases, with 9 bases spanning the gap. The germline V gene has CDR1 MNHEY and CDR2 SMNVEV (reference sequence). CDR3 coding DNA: TGTGCCAGCAGTTCTTGGGCCTCTAATGAAAAACTGTTTTTT. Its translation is CASSSWASNEKLFF.

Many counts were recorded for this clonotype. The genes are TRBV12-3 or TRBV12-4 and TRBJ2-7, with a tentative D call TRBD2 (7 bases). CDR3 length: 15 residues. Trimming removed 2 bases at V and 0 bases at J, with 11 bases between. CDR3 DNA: TGTGCCAGCAGTTTACTGGGGGGGCACTCCTACGAGCAGTACTTC. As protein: CASSLLGGHSYEQYF.

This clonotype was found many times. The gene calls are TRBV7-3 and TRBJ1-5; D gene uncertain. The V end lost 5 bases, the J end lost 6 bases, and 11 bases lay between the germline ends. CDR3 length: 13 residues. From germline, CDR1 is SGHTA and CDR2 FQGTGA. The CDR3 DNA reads TGTGCCAGCAGCCTAATTAAGGGTCAGCCCCAGCATTTT. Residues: CASSLIKGQPQHF.

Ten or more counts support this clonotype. This CDR3 is CSVGQGAVEKLFF. The CDR3 region has the DNA TGCAGCGTCGGACAGGGGGCAGTGGAAAAACTGTTTTTT. The genes are TRBV29-1 and TRBJ1-4; 11 positions match TRBD1. Per germline, CDR1 SQVTM and CDR2 ANQGSEA. This CDR3 has 13 residues. V dropped 6 bases and J dropped 8; count of bases not matched to a gene: 5. Variable domain in full (rest from reference TRBV29-1 and TRBJ1-4): SAVISQKPSRDICQRGTSLTIQCQVDSQVTMMFWYRQQPGQSLTLIATANQGSEATYESGFVIDKFPISRPNLTFSTLTVSNMSPEDSSIYLCSVGQGAVEKLFFGSGTQLSVL.

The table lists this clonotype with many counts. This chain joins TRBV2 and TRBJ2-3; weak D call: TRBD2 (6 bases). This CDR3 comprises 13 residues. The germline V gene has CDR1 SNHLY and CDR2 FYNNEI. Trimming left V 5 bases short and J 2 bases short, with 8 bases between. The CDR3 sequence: CASSSGFTDTQYF. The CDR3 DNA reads TGTGCCAGCAGTAGCGGGTTCACAGATACGCAGTATTTT.

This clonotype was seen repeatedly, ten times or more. The CDR3 sequence: CATSGAGDPYEQYF. The CDR3 nucleotides read TGTGCCACCAGTGGGGCAGGGGACCCCTACGAGCAGTACTTC. The genes are TRBV24-1 and TRBJ2-7; D is perhaps TRBD1 (6 bases). Germline values: CDR1 KGHDR, CDR2 SFDVKD. The germline V and J ends were trimmed by 5 bases and 2 bases, with 12 bases remaining between them. The CDR3 has 14 amino acids.

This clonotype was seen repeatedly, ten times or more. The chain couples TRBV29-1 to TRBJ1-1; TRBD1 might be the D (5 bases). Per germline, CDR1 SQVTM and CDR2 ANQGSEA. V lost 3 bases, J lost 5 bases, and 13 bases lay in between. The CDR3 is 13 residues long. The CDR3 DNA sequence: TGCAGCGTTGAGCGGGGGGTAGGTACTGAAGCTTTCTTT. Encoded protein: CSVERGVGTEAFF.

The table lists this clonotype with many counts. The CDR3 DNA follows: TGCGCCAGCAGCCAAGGAAAGGATTTGGGGGCCAACGTCCTGACTTTC. It translates to CASSQGKDLGANVLTF. The chain couples TRBV4-3 to TRBJ2-6; D gene uncertain. V lost 1 base and J lost 4, with 11 bases in between. The V gene's germline CDR1 is LGHNA and CDR2 YSLEER. There are 16 residues in the CDR3.

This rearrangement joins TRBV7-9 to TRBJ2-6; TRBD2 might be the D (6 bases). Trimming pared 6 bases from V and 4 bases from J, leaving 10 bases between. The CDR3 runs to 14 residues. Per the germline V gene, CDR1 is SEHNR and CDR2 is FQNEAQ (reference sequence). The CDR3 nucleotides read TGTGCCAGCAGGGAGGGTTCCGGGGCCAACGTCCTGACTTTC. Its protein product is CASREGSGANVLTF.